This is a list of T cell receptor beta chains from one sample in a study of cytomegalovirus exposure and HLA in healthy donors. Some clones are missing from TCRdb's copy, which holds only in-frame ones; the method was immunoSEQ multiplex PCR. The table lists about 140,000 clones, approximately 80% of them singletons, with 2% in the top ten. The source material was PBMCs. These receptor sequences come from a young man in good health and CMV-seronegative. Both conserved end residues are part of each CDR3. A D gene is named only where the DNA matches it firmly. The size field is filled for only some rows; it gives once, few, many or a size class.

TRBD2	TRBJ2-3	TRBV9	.	CASSARTSGYTDTQYF	TGTGCCAGCAGCGCAAGGACTAGCGGGTACACAGATACGCAGTATTTT
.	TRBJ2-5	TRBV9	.	CASSVDGTSETQYF	TGTGCCAGCAGCGTCGACGGGACTTCTGAGACCCAGTACTTC
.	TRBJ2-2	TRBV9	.	CASSVRGNTGELFF	TGTGCCAGCAGCGTAAGAGGGAACACCGGGGAGCTGTTTTTT
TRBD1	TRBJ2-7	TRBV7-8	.	CASSLAGQGEQYF	TGTGCCAGCAGCTTAGCCGGACAGGGCGAGCAGTACTTC
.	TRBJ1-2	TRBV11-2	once	CASSSYSTGSDGYTF	TGTGCCAGCAGCTCCTACTCTACAGGGTCCGATGGCTACACCTTC
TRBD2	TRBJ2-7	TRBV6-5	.	CASSYGSGGRTYEQYF	TGTGCCAGCAGTTACGGTAGCGGGGGAAGGACCTACGAGCAGTACTTC
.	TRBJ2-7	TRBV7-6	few	CASSLGQGSLEQYF	TGTGCCAGCAGCTTAGGCCAGGGTTCTCTCGAGCAGTACTTC
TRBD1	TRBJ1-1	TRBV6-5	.	CASSYQQGGSTEAFF	TGTGCCAGCAGTTACCAACAGGGGGGATCCACTGAAGCTTTCTTT
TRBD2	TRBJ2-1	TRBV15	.	CATSRDWTGGNNEQFF	TGTGCCACCAGCAGAGATTGGACGGGGGGAAACAATGAGCAGTTCTTC
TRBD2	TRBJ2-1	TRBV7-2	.	CASSLPRLAGGSSYNEQFF	TGTGCCAGCAGCTTACCCCGACTAGCGGGAGGTTCGTCCTACAATGAGCAGTTCTTC
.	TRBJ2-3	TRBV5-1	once	CASSPNENTDTQYF	TGCGCCAGCAGCCCTAACGAGAACACAGATACGCAGTATTTT
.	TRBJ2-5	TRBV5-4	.	CASSRPRQEETQYF	TGTGCCAGCAGCCGCCCCCGACAGGAAGAGACCCAGTACTTC
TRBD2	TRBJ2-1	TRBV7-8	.	CASSFPRGWGRDEQFF	TGTGCCAGCAGCTTCCCACGGGGCTGGGGGAGGGATGAGCAGTTCTTC
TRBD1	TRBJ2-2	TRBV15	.	CATSRGRGPTGELFF	TGTGCCACCAGCAGAGGCAGGGGGCCCACCGGGGAGCTGTTTTTT
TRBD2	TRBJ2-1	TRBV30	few	CAGTSGAPGYNEQFF	TGTGCCGGGACTAGCGGGGCTCCTGGCTACAATGAGCAGTTCTTC
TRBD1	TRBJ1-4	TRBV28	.	CASIPGGATNEKLFF	TGTGCCAGCATCCCAGGGGGCGCGACTAATGAAAAACTGTTTTTT
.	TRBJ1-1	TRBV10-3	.	CAIRAPNMNTEAFF	TGTGCCATCAGGGCACCAAACATGAACACTGAAGCTTTCTTT
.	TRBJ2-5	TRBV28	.	CASSFFSQGRETQYF	TGTGCCAGCAGTTTTTTCTCGCAGGGTAGAGAGACCCAGTACTTC